This is a list of T cell receptor beta chains from one sample in a study of molecular identifiers for immune sequencing clone quantification. TCRdb passed the PCR reads through MiXCR, listing each CDR3 protein once. Seen here are approximately 90,000 distinct CDR3 sequences, about 21% observed once, and the top ten hold about 1%. Sequencing input: naive CD8+ T cells from blood, with Jurkat cell RNA spiked in. The receptor set was obtained from a human donor in good health. Some libraries in this study had Jurkat cell RNA spiked in. Both conserved end residues are part of each CDR3. Fields, in order: J gene, D gene, V gene, clone size, CDR3 DNA, CDR3 protein. A D gene is named only where the DNA matches it firmly. The size of a clone is reported for some rows only, either as once, few or many, or as a class for expanded clones.

j_call: TRBJ2-7; d_call: -; v_call: TRBV20-1; clone_size: -; cdr3_nt: TGCAGTGCTAGAGATTTGGCAGGGCCTTACGAGCAGCACTTC; cdr3_aa: CSARDLAGPYEQHF
j_call: TRBJ1-1; d_call: TRBD1; v_call: TRBV9; clone_size: few; cdr3_nt: TGTGCCAGCAGCCCCCGGACAGGGTCGTACACTGAAGCTTTCTTT; cdr3_aa: CASSPRTGSYTEAFF
j_call: TRBJ2-7; d_call: TRBD1; v_call: TRBV7-9; clone_size: few; cdr3_nt: TGTGCCAGCAGCTCTCAGGGGACAGTAGATTCCGAGCAGTACTTC; cdr3_aa: CASSSQGTVDSEQYF
j_call: TRBJ2-1; d_call: TRBD1; v_call: TRBV4-3; clone_size: -; cdr3_nt: TGCGCCAGCAGCCACGGACAGGGGTCCTACAATGAGCAGTTCTTC; cdr3_aa: CASSHGQGSYNEQFF
j_call: TRBJ2-1; d_call: -; v_call: TRBV19; clone_size: once; cdr3_nt: TGTGCCACCGACGACAGTCACAATGAGCAGTTCTTC; cdr3_aa: CATDDSHNEQFF
j_call: TRBJ2-3; d_call: TRBD2; v_call: TRBV20-1; clone_size: -; cdr3_nt: TGCAGTGCCGAAGTACTAGCGAAAAGCACAGATACGCAGTATTTT; cdr3_aa: CSAEVLAKSTDTQYF
j_call: TRBJ2-5; d_call: -; v_call: TRBV9; clone_size: many; cdr3_nt: TGTGCCAGCAGCGTAGCCGGGACCACACAAGAGACCCAGTACTTC; cdr3_aa: CASSVAGTTQETQYF
j_call: TRBJ2-5; d_call: -; v_call: TRBV19; clone_size: many; cdr3_nt: TGTGCCAGTAGATCAAGGGGCCTAGAGACCCAGTACTTC; cdr3_aa: CASRSRGLETQYF
j_call: TRBJ2-1; d_call: -; v_call: TRBV4-3; clone_size: many; cdr3_nt: TGCGCCAGCAGCCAAGTTGCTGGGGATGAGCAGTTCTTC; cdr3_aa: CASSQVAGDEQFF
j_call: TRBJ2-7; d_call: -; v_call: TRBV7-2; clone_size: many; cdr3_nt: TGTGCCAGCAGCTTTAGTCGCCTCTACGAGCAGTACTTC; cdr3_aa: CASSFSRLYEQYF
j_call: TRBJ1-1; d_call: -; v_call: TRBV13; clone_size: -; cdr3_nt: TGTGCCAGCAGCTCGCCGGGGAAGATGGCTTTCTTT; cdr3_aa: CASSSPGKMAFF
j_call: TRBJ1-5; d_call: -; v_call: TRBV13; clone_size: many; cdr3_nt: TGTGCCAGCAGCGGCCGTGGAATAGATCAGCCCCAGCATTTT; cdr3_aa: CASSGRGIDQPQHF
j_call: TRBJ2-1; d_call: TRBD2; v_call: TRBV28; clone_size: many; cdr3_nt: TGTGCCAGCAGTTCCAGGACTAGCGGGGAGTACAATGAGCAGTTCTTC; cdr3_aa: CASSSRTSGEYNEQFF
j_call: TRBJ2-7; d_call: TRBD2; v_call: TRBV7-8; clone_size: many; cdr3_nt: TGTGCCAGCAGCTTCAGTCTAGCGGGGGGTTCCTACGAGCAGTACTTC; cdr3_aa: CASSFSLAGGSYEQYF
j_call: TRBJ1-1; d_call: TRBD1; v_call: TRBV12-3/TRBV12-4; clone_size: many; cdr3_nt: TGTGCCAGCAGACTGGGGCAGGGGGCCGGCGGGAACACTGAAGCTTTCTTT; cdr3_aa: CASRLGQGAGGNTEAFF
j_call: TRBJ2-7; d_call: -; v_call: TRBV19; clone_size: few; cdr3_nt: TGTGCCAGTAGTATCAGCTCTAGTCCCTCCTACGAGCAGTACTTC; cdr3_aa: CASSISSSPSYEQYF
j_call: TRBJ2-7; d_call: -; v_call: TRBV11-1; clone_size: many; cdr3_nt: TGTGCCAGCAGCTTAGGTTGGACGCAGCAGTACTTC; cdr3_aa: CASSLGWTQQYF
j_call: TRBJ2-7; d_call: TRBD1; v_call: TRBV4-1; clone_size: -; cdr3_nt: TGCGCCAGCAGCCAACGGACAGGGGGCGCCGCCTACGAGCAGTACTTC; cdr3_aa: CASSQRTGGAAYEQYF
j_call: TRBJ2-6; d_call: -; v_call: TRBV24-1; clone_size: many; cdr3_nt: TGTGCCACCAGTGATCTTCAAAACGTCCTGACTTTC; cdr3_aa: CATSDLQNVLTF
j_call: TRBJ2-3; d_call: TRBD1; v_call: TRBV16; clone_size: many; cdr3_nt: TGTGCCAGCAGCCAAAAAATGGGACAGCGTATCTCTCCTGGCACGCAGTATTTT; cdr3_aa: CASSQKMGQRISPGTQYF
j_call: TRBJ2-5; d_call: -; v_call: TRBV11-2; clone_size: once; cdr3_nt: TGTGCCAGCAGCTCGACAGAAGAACAAGAGACCCGGTACTTC; cdr3_aa: CASSSTEEQETRYF
j_call: TRBJ2-7; d_call: TRBD2; v_call: TRBV29-1; clone_size: many; cdr3_nt: TGCAGCGTTGAAGATCCGCTAGCGGAGACCTACGAGCAGTACTTC; cdr3_aa: CSVEDPLAETYEQYF
j_call: TRBJ2-7; d_call: -; v_call: TRBV11-2; clone_size: few; cdr3_nt: TGTGCCAGCAGCTCGAGCCCTACAGGGCTGTACGAGCAGTACTTC; cdr3_aa: CASSSSPTGLYEQYF
j_call: TRBJ1-4; d_call: -; v_call: TRBV10-3; clone_size: -; cdr3_nt: TGTGCCATCAGTCCAGGACAGCATAATGAAAAACTGTTTTTT; cdr3_aa: CAISPGQHNEKLFF
j_call: TRBJ1-6; d_call: TRBD1; v_call: TRBV13; clone_size: -; cdr3_nt: TGTGCCAGCAGCTTGGGCCAAGGGGACAGCCATAATTCACCCCTCCACTTT; cdr3_aa: CASSLGQGDSHNSPLHF
j_call: TRBJ2-3; d_call: -; v_call: TRBV19; clone_size: many; cdr3_nt: TGTGCCAGTACCGAAGGGGTAGTTACAGATACGCAGTATTTT; cdr3_aa: CASTEGVVTDTQYF
j_call: TRBJ2-3; d_call: -; v_call: TRBV20-1; clone_size: many; cdr3_nt: TGCAGTGCTAGAGTGAGAGCTAGACGGGAGATTGGCACAGATACGCAGTATTTT; cdr3_aa: CSARVRARREIGTDTQYF
j_call: TRBJ2-2; d_call: -; v_call: TRBV4-2; clone_size: many; cdr3_nt: TGTGCCAGCAGCCAGGGACTTAACACCGGGGAGCTGTTTTTT; cdr3_aa: CASSQGLNTGELFF
j_call: TRBJ2-5; d_call: -; v_call: TRBV11-2; clone_size: -; cdr3_nt: TGTGCCAGCAGTGACAGGAAAGAGGCCGCCGTCCAAGAGACCCAGTACTTC; cdr3_aa: CASSDRKEAAVQETQYF
j_call: TRBJ1-2; d_call: TRBD1; v_call: TRBV19; clone_size: many; cdr3_nt: TGTGCCAGCTCTGACCCAGACAGGGGGCGCGCCTATGGCTACACCTTC; cdr3_aa: CASSDPDRGRAYGYTF
j_call: TRBJ2-7; d_call: -; v_call: TRBV5-4; clone_size: few; cdr3_nt: TGTGCCAGCAGCTTGAAGTCCCACGAGCAGTACTTC; cdr3_aa: CASSLKSHEQYF
j_call: TRBJ2-7; d_call: -; v_call: TRBV30; clone_size: many; cdr3_nt: TGTGCCTGGAGTGCCAGTTTGGAGCAGTACTTC; cdr3_aa: CAWSASLEQYF
j_call: TRBJ2-1; d_call: -; v_call: TRBV20-1; clone_size: -; cdr3_nt: TGCAGTGCCCCCCGGGGGTGGGGGGCCGGGAATGAGCAGTTCTTC; cdr3_aa: CSAPRGWGAGNEQFF
j_call: TRBJ2-1; d_call: -; v_call: TRBV4-3; clone_size: few; cdr3_nt: TGCGCCAGCAGCCAATTGGGCTCCGGTGATGAGCAGTTCTTC; cdr3_aa: CASSQLGSGDEQFF
j_call: TRBJ1-3; d_call: -; v_call: TRBV29-1; clone_size: many; cdr3_nt: TGCAGCGTTGAAGCAGAAACTGGAAACACCATATATTTT; cdr3_aa: CSVEAETGNTIYF
j_call: TRBJ1-4; d_call: -; v_call: TRBV7-6; clone_size: many; cdr3_nt: TGTGCCAGCCGCGCAGGGTTTAATGAAAAACTGTTTTTT; cdr3_aa: CASRAGFNEKLFF
j_call: TRBJ1-1; d_call: -; v_call: TRBV20-1; clone_size: once; cdr3_nt: TGCAGTGCTAGCCCCGGGTTTGGCACTGAAGCTTTCTTT; cdr3_aa: CSASPGFGTEAFF
j_call: TRBJ2-7; d_call: -; v_call: TRBV19; clone_size: few; cdr3_nt: TGTGCCAGTAGTATCACAGGGTCTACCTACGAGCAGTACTTC; cdr3_aa: CASSITGSTYEQYF
j_call: TRBJ1-3; d_call: -; v_call: TRBV4-1; clone_size: many; cdr3_nt: TGCGCCAGCAGCCAAGGCATCAGTTCACGCTCTGGAAACACCATATATTTT; cdr3_aa: CASSQGISSRSGNTIYF
j_call: TRBJ2-1; d_call: -; v_call: TRBV7-8; clone_size: many; cdr3_nt: TGTGCCAGCAGCTTGGGGCGGGGACCCTACAATGAGCAGTTCTTC; cdr3_aa: CASSLGRGPYNEQFF
j_call: TRBJ2-3; d_call: -; v_call: TRBV27; clone_size: many; cdr3_nt: TGTGCCAGCAGTTTTATGAGCGACTCAGATACGCAGTATTTT; cdr3_aa: CASSFMSDSDTQYF
j_call: TRBJ2-7; d_call: TRBD2; v_call: TRBV10-2; clone_size: -; cdr3_nt: TGCGCCAGCAGCCCAGTTGGTAGCGGGGCCTACGAGCAGTACTTC; cdr3_aa: CASSPVGSGAYEQYF
j_call: TRBJ2-1; d_call: -; v_call: TRBV19; clone_size: few; cdr3_nt: TGTGCCAGTAGTATCCTACCACAGGGCAATGAGCAGTTCTTC; cdr3_aa: CASSILPQGNEQFF
j_call: TRBJ1-1; d_call: -; v_call: TRBV6-1; clone_size: -; cdr3_nt: TGTGCCAGCAGTGAAACAGGGATTTTCCCTGAAGCTTTCTTT; cdr3_aa: CASSETGIFPEAFF
j_call: TRBJ2-5; d_call: -; v_call: TRBV7-9; clone_size: many; cdr3_nt: TGTGCCAGCTTTCCCCCCTTTGCGGAGGTACCTCAAGAGACCCAGTACTTC; cdr3_aa: CASFPPFAEVPQETQYF
j_call: TRBJ2-7; d_call: TRBD1; v_call: TRBV27; clone_size: many; cdr3_nt: TGTGCCAGCAGCATCGGGACAGGGGTAGCCTACGAGCAGTACTTC; cdr3_aa: CASSIGTGVAYEQYF